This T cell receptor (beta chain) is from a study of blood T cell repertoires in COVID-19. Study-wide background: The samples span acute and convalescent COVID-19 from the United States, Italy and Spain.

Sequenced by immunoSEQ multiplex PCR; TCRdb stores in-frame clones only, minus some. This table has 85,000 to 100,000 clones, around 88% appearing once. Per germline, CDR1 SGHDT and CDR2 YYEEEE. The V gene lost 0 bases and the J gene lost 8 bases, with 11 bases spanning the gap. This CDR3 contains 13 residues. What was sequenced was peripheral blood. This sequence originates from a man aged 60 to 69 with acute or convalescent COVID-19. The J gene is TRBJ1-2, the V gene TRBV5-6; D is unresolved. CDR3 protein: CASSLDLLSGYTF. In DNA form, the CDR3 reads TGTGCCAGCAGCTTGGATTTGCTAAGCGGCTACACCTTC. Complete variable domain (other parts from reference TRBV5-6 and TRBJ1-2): DAGVTQSPTHLIKTRGQQVTLRCSPKSGHDTVSWYQQALGQGPQFIFQYYEEEERQRGNFPDRFSGHQFPNYSSELNVNALLLGDSALYLCASSLDLLSGYTFGSGTRLTVV.